These 26 T cell receptor beta chains were sequenced from one sample in a study of cytomegalovirus exposure and HLA in healthy donors (dated by TCRdb to about 2017). The library relied on the immunoSEQ multiplex PCR assay. For the multiplex PCR, a mixture combining 60 forward primers for TCR Vbeta segments and 13 reverse primers for TCR Jbeta segments was used. TCRdb mirrors the immuneACCESS table, restricted to in-frame sequences. Some clones are absent from its copies; in checked studies, under half trace to an unresolved V gene, and the reason for the others is unknown. The sample table contains about 160,000 clones; only one count was recorded for about 72% of them. The top ten constitute around 1.4% of the sample. Sequencing was performed on PBMCs. The receptors derive from a man in his sixties in good health and CMV-seronegative.

The chain joins TRBV14 to TRBJ2-4, with D hard to call. Germline V gene data show CDR1 as SGHDN and CDR2 as FVKESK. V shed 1 base and J shed 7 bases, with 11 bases lying between them. CDR3 length equals 14 residues. CDR3 coding DNA: TGTGCCAGCAGCCAAGGACTTACATGGAACATTCAGTACTTC. Protein sequence: CASSQGLTWNIQYF.

V and J are TRBV10-3 and TRBJ1-4, with 7 nucleotides matching TRBD1. CDR1 ENHRY and CDR2 SYGVKD come from the germline V gene. The CDR3 is 13 residues long. The V gene end was trimmed by 5 bases and the J gene end by 4 bases; junction bases not matched to a gene: 1. The CDR3 DNA follows: TGTGCCATCAGTCAGGGGGATAATGAAAAACTGTTTTTT. Its translation: CAISQGDNEKLFF.

This clone was counted a single time. V gene TRBV7-9 combines with J gene TRBJ2-5; D might be TRBD1 (5 bases). Germline CDR1 SEHNR, CDR2 FQNEAQ (reference sequence). There are 13 residues in the CDR3. V was cut by 5 bases and J by 5 bases, with 12 bases left in between. CDR3 nucleotide sequence: TGTGCCAGCAGCACCGGACATTGGGAGACCCAGTACTTC. This codes for CASSTGHWETQYF.

J is TRBJ2-7 and V is TRBV9, with D tentatively TRBD2 (6 bases). The CDR3 loop spans 14 amino acids. CDR1 SGDLS and CDR2 YYNGEE come from the germline V gene. V was cut by 4 bases and J by 2 bases, with 13 bases left in between. The DNA of the CDR3 is TGTGCCAGCAGCTACGGCGGGACGACCTACGAGCAGTACTTC. Translating it yields CASSYGGTTYEQYF.

The chain carries TRBV6-6 and TRBJ1-3; D is unresolved. V gave up 2 bases and J gave up 0 bases, with 11 bases separating them. CDR1 is MNHNY, CDR2 SVGAGI, per germline (reference sequence). This CDR3 contains 16 residues. The CDR3 coding sequence is TGTGCCAGCAGTTACGACCCAAGAGGCTCTGGAAACACCATATATTTT. This encodes CASSYDPRGSGNTIYF.

This chain connects TRBV19 to TRBJ2-7; TRBD2 agrees at 9 bases. Germline assignment: CDR1 LNHDA and CDR2 SQIVND (reference sequence). This CDR3 is built from 15 residues. Unmatched junction bases numbered 10, after V lost 8 bases and J lost 2 bases. The CDR3 DNA sequence: TGTGCCAGTGGGGCGGGAGGGGGCCTAACCTACGAGCAGTACTTC. Protein: CASGAGGGLTYEQYF.

CDR3 loop: CASSWPLPAGGQETQYF. Written as DNA, the CDR3 is TGTGCCAGCAGCTGGCCCCTCCCAGCGGGGGGTCAAGAGACCCAGTACTTC. V is TRBV5-6 and J is TRBJ2-5; 9 bases map to TRBD2. The CDR3 spans 17 residues. Losses at the gene ends were 3 bases for V and 2 bases for J; bases not matched to a gene: 11. Germline V gene data show CDR1 as SGHDT and CDR2 as YYEEEE.

This sequence joins TRBV6-4 and TRBJ2-5; TRBD1 aligns across 12 bases. V gave up 6 bases and J gave up 5 bases; unmatched junction bases: 10. This CDR3 spans 16 amino acids. Germline lookup yields CDR1 MRHNA and CDR2 SNTAGT. CDR3 coding DNA: TGTGCCAGCAGACCCCCGGGACAGGGGGCGCGGGAGACCCAGTACTTC. Translated, it gives CASRPPGQGARETQYF.

The chain employs TRBV7-2 and TRBJ2-1; 9 positions match TRBD1. Germline loops: CDR1 SGHTA, CDR2 FQGNSA. CDR3 length equals 15 residues. Trimming removed 0 bases from V and 4 bases from J; junction bases left unmatched: 1. The CDR3 coding sequence is TGTGCCAGCAGCTTAGCCGGACAGGGGTACAATGAGCAGTTCTTC. As protein: CASSLAGQGYNEQFF.

The chain has TRBV5-6 and TRBJ2-5, with a possible D match to TRBD2 (6 bases). The germline CDR1 and CDR2 sequences are SGHDT and YYEEEE. CDR3 size: 13 residues. The V end was cut by 4 bases, the J end by 5 bases, with 12 bases between. CDR3 DNA sequence: TGTGCCAGCAGCCACCCAGGGAGGGAGACCCAGTACTTC. It specifies CASSHPGRETQYF.

In its sample, this clone was seen a few times. CDR3 coding DNA: TGTGCCAGTGTTCCGGGACAGGGGGCCTACGAGCAGTACTTC. Encoded protein: CASVPGQGAYEQYF. V and J are TRBV19 and TRBJ2-7, with 11 bases fitting TRBD1. CDR1 and CDR2 from the germline V gene are LNHDA and SQIVND (reference sequence). V lost 8 bases to trimming and J lost 2 bases; unmatched junction nucleotides: 5. This CDR3 spans 14 amino acids.

The chain links TRBV4-3 to TRBJ1-5; perhaps TRBD1 as D (6 bases). Germline values: CDR1 LGHNA, CDR2 YSLEER. Trimming removed 6 bases from V and 0 bases from J, with 12 bases in between. The CDR3 extends over 15 amino acids. The CDR3 sequence is CASRYDRNSNQPQHF. The DNA for the CDR3 is TGCGCCAGCAGGTATGACAGGAATAGCAATCAGCCCCAGCATTTT.

V and J are TRBV11-3 and TRBJ2-1; no reliable D call. V shed 4 bases and J shed 8 bases, with 12 bases lying between them. The germline gives CDR1 SGHNT, CDR2 YENEEA. This CDR3 has 13 residues. The CDR3, as DNA: TGTGCCAGCAGCTCGCCAGGATTGGATGAGCAGTTCTTC. This encodes CASSSPGLDEQFF.

The gene calls are TRBV10-3 and TRBJ1-1; TRBD1 matches 7 bases. CDR1 and CDR2 from the germline V gene are ENHRY and SYGVKD. This CDR3 spans 15 amino acids. V shed 6 bases, J shed 0 bases, and the junction held 7 bases outside the gene matches. DNA of the CDR3: TGTGCCATCAGCCGGGACAGAAATCTGAACACTGAAGCTTTCTTT. Its translation: CAISRDRNLNTEAFF.

The rearrangement uses TRBV5-1 and TRBJ2-7; perhaps TRBD1 as D (6 bases). The germline gives CDR1 SGHRS, CDR2 YFSETQ. Trimming removed 0 bases from V and 5 bases from J, with 18 bases in between. There are 16 residues in the CDR3. The CDR3 coding sequence is TGCGCCAGCAGCTTGGCCTCGAGGACAGTGAGGAACGAGCAGTACTTC. Its translation: CASSLASRTVRNEQYF.

The chain couples TRBV6-5 to TRBJ1-5; D unresolved. V lost 2 bases to trimming and J lost 0 bases, with 8 bases between them. This CDR3 comprises 15 residues. CDR1 is MNHEY, CDR2 SVGAGI, per germline. The CDR3 DNA is TGTGCCAGCAGTTACGGAGATCCTAGCAATCAGCCCCAGCATTTT. Translated, it gives CASSYGDPSNQPQHF.

The genes are TRBV27 and TRBJ2-3; D ambiguous. The CDR3 is 14 residues long. V dropped 4 bases and J dropped 0 bases, with 8 bases sitting between them. The germline V gene has CDR1 MNHEY and CDR2 SMNVEV (reference sequence). CDR3 sequence: CASSSAGSTDTQYF. The CDR3 nucleotides are TGTGCCAGCAGTTCGGCAGGTAGCACAGATACGCAGTATTTT.

This chain links TRBV18 with TRBJ2-7, with 8 bases that match TRBD2. The CDR3 sequence is 14 residues long. The germline CDR1 and CDR2 sequences are KGHSH and LQKENI. The trim removed 3 bases at V and 2 bases at J, leaving 3 bases unmatched. The CDR3 nucleotides are TGTGCCAGCTCACCTAGCGGGGTCCCCTACGAGCAGTACTTC. Translating it yields CASSPSGVPYEQYF.

The chain carries TRBV18 and TRBJ2-3, with TRBD1 matching over 8 bases. The CDR3 has 14 residues. Germline assignment: CDR1 KGHSH and CDR2 LQKENI. Trimming at V came to 3 bases and at J to 3 bases, leaving 2 bases not matched to a gene. The CDR3 DNA reads as TGTGCCAGCTCACCGGACAGGGTGACAGATACGCAGTATTTT. Its protein is CASSPDRVTDTQYF.

The chain employs TRBV5-1 and TRBJ2-7; 7 bases map to TRBD2. V was clipped by 1 base and J by 0 bases; unmatched bases: 4. The germline gives CDR1 SGHRS, CDR2 YFSETQ. The CDR3 is 15 residues long. The CDR3 DNA sequence: TGCGCCAGCAGCTTGAATAGCGGGCCCTCCTACGAGCAGTACTTC. Translation: CASSLNSGPSYEQYF. The full variable domain, rest sourced from reference TRBV5-1 and TRBJ2-7, is KAGVTQTPRYLIKTRGQQVTLSCSPISGHRSVSWYQQTPGQGLQFLFEYFSETQRNKGNFPGRFSGRQFSNSRSEMNVSTLELGDSALYLCASSLNSGPSYEQYFGPGTRLTVT.

The chain links TRBV7-6 to TRBJ2-7, with TRBD1 matching over 10 bases. The germline V gene has CDR1 SGHVS and CDR2 FNYEAQ. J was trimmed by 5 bases and V by 5 bases; bases with no gene match: 6. CDR3 length: 14 amino acids. This chain's CDR3 is CASSNRQGADEQYF. CDR3 nucleotide sequence: TGTGCCAGCAGCAACCGACAGGGGGCAGACGAGCAGTACTTC.

This chain links TRBV5-6 with TRBJ2-5, with a possible D match to TRBD1 (5 bases). CDR1 and CDR2 from the germline V gene are SGHDT and YYEEEE. Trimming removed 5 bases at V and 0 bases at J, with 14 bases between. The CDR3 extends over 15 amino acids. DNA for the CDR3: TGTGCCAGCAGACCCAGGGCGTCGTACCAAGAGACCCAGTACTTC. Protein sequence: CASRPRASYQETQYF.

V and J are TRBV2 and TRBJ2-1; TRBD2 matches 9 bases. CDR1 is SNHLY and CDR2 is FYNNEI in the germline V gene. The CDR3 has 14 residues. Trimming cost V 4 bases and J 5 bases; bases outside gene matches: 3. CDR3 DNA: TGTGCCAGCAGTGGGGCTAGCGGGAACAATGAGCAGTTCTTC. It is translated as CASSGASGNNEQFF.

The V call is TRBV27, the J call TRBJ1-5; maybe TRBD1 (5 bases). The CDR3 length is 16 residues. Germline values: CDR1 MNHEY, CDR2 SMNVEV (reference sequence). Deletions cut 2 bases from V and 2 bases from J, with 13 bases between. CDR3 loop: CASSLGAVVGNQPQHF. In DNA form, the CDR3 reads TGTGCCAGCAGTTTAGGGGCAGTGGTCGGCAATCAGCCCCAGCATTTT.

This clone was detected only a few times. This chain connects TRBV5-1 to TRBJ2-2; 12 positions match TRBD1. V shed 4 bases, J shed 5 bases, and the junction held 6 bases outside the gene matches. The CDR3 covers 16 residues. CDR1 and CDR2 (germline): SGHRS, YFSETQ. CDR3 DNA: TGCGCCAGCAGCCTCGGGGACAGGGGGCAAACCGGGGAGCTGTTTTTT. Its translation: CASSLGDRGQTGELFF.

This rearrangement joins TRBV19 to TRBJ1-5; 8 positions match TRBD1. CDR3 length: 15 amino acids. Germline V gene sequence: CDR1 LNHDA, CDR2 SQIVND (reference sequence). J was trimmed by 5 bases and V by 2 bases; bases with no gene match: 5. The CDR3 nucleotides are TGTGCCAGTAGTATACCCAACAGGGGGGATCAGCCCCAGCATTTT. It codes for CASSIPNRGDQPQHF.